This record concerns one TCR beta chain sequence. CDR1 and CDR2 (germline): SEHNR, FQNEAQ (reference sequence). V dropped 4 bases and J dropped 8; count of bases not matched to a gene: 20. The CDR3 extends over 19 amino acids. Methods used by the authors: By means of reference gene primer amplification, nucleated cell counts were estimated. The data were produced by immunoSEQ multiplex PCR, yet TCRdb's version contains in-frame clones alone and is incomplete. D and trimming come from the DNA, and the V and J calls and clone size come from that table. The sample includes more than 110,000 clones, roughly 90% of them seen just once. This entry is derived from a study of blood T cell repertoires in COVID-19. Study in general: The study drew acute and convalescent COVID-19 samples from the United States, Italy and Spain. PBMCs, B-cell-depleted T cells, or T cells were the source of the cDNA or gDNA that made up the material.

The sequencing input was peripheral blood. The V gene is TRBV7-9, the J gene TRBJ2-1; 10 bases are a match to TRBD2. The receptor comes from a man between 60 and 75 years old with active or convalescent COVID-19. DNA for the CDR3: TGTGCCAGCAGCTACGGGGGGTTGTTTGGGACTAGCGAGCCGGATGAGCAGTTCTTC. It encodes CASSYGGLFGTSEPDEQFF.